This T cell receptor (beta chain) was profiled in a study of coeliac disease. The assay was immunoSEQ multiplex PCR, and TCRdb's table has in-frame clones only and misses some. The table records 7,300 or so clones, 63% of them present only once. The CDR3 spans 17 residues. Unmatched junction bases numbered 12, after V lost 3 bases and J lost 3 bases. Germline V CDR1 and CDR2: SGHRS, YFSETQ. General study findings and limits: Lamina propria and intraepithelial cell fractions may contain each other's cells. Unbiased detection of gliadin-specific T cells was judged not feasible with this approach. Most TRB amino acid sequences occurred in only one sample.

To note about this clone: What it recognizes is unknown.

This clonotype originated in a woman aged 55-70 years with active celiac disease. The chain combines TRBV5-1 with TRBJ2-1; 7 bases are shared with TRBD2. The sample was lamina propria lymphocytes from the gut. In DNA form, the CDR3 reads TGCGCCAGCAGCTCGGCGGGGCGAAGCGGGAACTACAATGAGCAGTTCTTC. Encoded protein: CASSSAGRSGNYNEQFF.